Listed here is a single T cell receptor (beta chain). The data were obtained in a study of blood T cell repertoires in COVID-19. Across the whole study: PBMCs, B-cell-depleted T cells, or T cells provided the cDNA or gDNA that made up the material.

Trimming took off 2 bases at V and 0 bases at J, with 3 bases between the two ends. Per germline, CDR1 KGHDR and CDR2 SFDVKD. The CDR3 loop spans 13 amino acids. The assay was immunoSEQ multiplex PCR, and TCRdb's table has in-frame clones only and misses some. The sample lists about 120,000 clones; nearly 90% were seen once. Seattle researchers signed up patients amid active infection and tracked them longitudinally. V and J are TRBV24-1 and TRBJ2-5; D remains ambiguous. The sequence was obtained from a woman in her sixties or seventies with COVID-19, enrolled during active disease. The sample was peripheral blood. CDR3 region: CATSDSYQETQYF. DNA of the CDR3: TGTGCCACCAGTGATTCGTACCAAGAGACCCAGTACTTC.